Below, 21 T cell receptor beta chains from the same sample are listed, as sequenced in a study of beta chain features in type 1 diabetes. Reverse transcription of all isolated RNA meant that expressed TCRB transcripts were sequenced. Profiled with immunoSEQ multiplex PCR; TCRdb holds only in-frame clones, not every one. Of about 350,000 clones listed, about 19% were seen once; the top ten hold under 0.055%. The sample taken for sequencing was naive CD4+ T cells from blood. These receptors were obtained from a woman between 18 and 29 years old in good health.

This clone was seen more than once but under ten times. The CDR3 spells CASSVNRGNGQPQHF. The CDR3 coding sequence is TGTGCCAGCAGTGTAAACAGGGGGAACGGACAGCCCCAGCATTTT. The chain recombines TRBV2 with TRBJ1-5, with 8 positions matching TRBD1. Germline assignment: CDR1 SNHLY and CDR2 FYNNEI. This CDR3 has 15 amino acids. The V gene end was trimmed by 4 bases and the J gene end by 7 bases; junction bases not matched to a gene: 9.

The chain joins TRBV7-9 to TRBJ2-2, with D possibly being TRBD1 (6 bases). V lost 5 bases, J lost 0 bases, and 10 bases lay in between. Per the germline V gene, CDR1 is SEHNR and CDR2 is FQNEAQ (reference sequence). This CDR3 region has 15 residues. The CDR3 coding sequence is TGTGCCAGCAGCGAAACAGGGTCGAACACCGGGGAGCTGTTTTTT. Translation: CASSETGSNTGELFF.

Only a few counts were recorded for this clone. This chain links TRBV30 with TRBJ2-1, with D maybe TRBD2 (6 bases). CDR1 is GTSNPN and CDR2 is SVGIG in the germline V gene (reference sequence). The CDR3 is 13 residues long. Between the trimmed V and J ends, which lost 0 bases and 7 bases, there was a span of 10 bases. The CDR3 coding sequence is TGTGCCTGGAGTGTTAGGACTACTAATGAGCAGTTCTTC. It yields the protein CAWSVRTTNEQFF.

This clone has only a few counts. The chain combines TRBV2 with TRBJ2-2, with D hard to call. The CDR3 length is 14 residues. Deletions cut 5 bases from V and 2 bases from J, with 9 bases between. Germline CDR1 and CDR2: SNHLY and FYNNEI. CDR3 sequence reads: CASSLLGNTGELFF. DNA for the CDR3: TGTGCCAGCAGTCTACTCGGTAACACCGGGGAGCTGTTTTTT.

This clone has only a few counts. The CDR3 loop is CASSLGTGTPAGTQYF. DNA of the CDR3: TGTGCCAGCAGCTTAGGCACCGGGACCCCCGCGGGAACCCAGTACTTC. The chain recombines TRBV7-9 with TRBJ2-5, with D perhaps matching TRBD2 (6 bases). The CDR3 loop spans 16 amino acids. The V end lost 1 base, the J end lost 8 bases, and 20 bases lay between the germline ends. CDR1 SEHNR and CDR2 FQNEAQ come from the germline V gene (reference sequence).

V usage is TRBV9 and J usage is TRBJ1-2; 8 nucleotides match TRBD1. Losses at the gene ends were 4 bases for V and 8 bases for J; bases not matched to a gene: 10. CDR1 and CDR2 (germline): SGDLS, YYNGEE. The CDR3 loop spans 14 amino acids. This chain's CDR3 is CASSLTPGQGGYTF. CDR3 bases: TGTGCCAGCAGCCTAACTCCCGGACAGGGAGGCTACACCTTC.

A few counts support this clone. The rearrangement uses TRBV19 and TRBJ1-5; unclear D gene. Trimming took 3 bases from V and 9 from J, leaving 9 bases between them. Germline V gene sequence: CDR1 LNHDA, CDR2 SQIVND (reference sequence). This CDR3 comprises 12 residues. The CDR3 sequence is CASSIGPGPQHF. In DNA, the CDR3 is TGTGCCAGTAGTATTGGCCCGGGGCCCCAGCATTTT.

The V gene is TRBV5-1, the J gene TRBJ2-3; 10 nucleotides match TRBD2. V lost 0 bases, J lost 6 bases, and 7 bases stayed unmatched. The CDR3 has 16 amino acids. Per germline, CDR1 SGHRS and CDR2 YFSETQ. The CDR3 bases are TGCGCCAGCAGCTTGGTGCTAGCGGGGGAGCGGGATACGCAGTATTTT. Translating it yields CASSLVLAGERDTQYF.

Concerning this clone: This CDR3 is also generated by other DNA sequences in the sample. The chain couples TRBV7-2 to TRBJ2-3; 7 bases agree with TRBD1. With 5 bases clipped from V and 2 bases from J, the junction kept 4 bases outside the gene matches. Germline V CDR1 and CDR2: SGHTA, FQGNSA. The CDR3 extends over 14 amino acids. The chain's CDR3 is CASSVGTATDTQYF. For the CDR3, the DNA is TGTGCCAGCAGCGTTGGGACAGCCACAGATACGCAGTATTTT.

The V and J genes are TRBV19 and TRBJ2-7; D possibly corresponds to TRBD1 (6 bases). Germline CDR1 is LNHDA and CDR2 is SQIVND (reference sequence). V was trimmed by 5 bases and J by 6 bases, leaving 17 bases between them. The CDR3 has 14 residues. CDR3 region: CASSPTTGRGEQYF. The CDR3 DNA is TGTGCCAGTAGTCCGACGACAGGTCGCGGCGAGCAGTACTTC.

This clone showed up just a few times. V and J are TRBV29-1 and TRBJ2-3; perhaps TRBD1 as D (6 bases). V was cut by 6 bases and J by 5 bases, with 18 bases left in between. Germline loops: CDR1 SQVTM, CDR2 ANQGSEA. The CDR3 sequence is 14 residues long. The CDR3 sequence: CSVTAGRGRDTQYF. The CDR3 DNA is TGCAGCGTCACCGCGGGCAGGGGCCGAGATACGCAGTATTTT.

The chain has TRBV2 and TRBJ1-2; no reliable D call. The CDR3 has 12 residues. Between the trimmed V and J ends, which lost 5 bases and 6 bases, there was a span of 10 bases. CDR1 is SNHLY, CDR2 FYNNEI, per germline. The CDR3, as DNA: TGTGCCAGCAGTCGACGGGTTGATGGCTACACCTTC. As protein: CASSRRVDGYTF. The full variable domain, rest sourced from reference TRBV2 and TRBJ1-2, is EPEVTQTPSHQVTQMGQEVILRCVPISNHLYFYWYRQILGQKVEFLVSFYNNEISEKSEIFDDQFSVERPDGSNFTLKIRSTKLEDSAMYFCASSRRVDGYTFGSGTRLTVV.

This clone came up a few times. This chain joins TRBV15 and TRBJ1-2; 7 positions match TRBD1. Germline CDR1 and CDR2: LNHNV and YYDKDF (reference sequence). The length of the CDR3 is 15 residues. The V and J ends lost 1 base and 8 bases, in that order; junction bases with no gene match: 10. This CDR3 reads CATSRVFDRASGYTF. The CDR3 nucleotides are TGTGCCACCAGCAGAGTGTTCGACAGGGCAAGCGGCTACACCTTC.

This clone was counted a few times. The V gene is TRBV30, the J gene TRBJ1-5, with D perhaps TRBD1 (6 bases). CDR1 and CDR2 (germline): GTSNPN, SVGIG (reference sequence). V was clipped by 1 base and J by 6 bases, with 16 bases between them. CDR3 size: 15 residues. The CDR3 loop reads CAWSALTGDGQPQHF. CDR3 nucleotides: TGTGCCTGGAGTGCCCTGACAGGAGATGGTCAGCCCCAGCATTTT.

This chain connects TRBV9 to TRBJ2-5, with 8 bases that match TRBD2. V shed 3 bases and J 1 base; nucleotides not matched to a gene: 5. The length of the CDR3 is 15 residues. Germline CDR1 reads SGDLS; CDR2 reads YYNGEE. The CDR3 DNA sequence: TGTGCCAGCAGCGCCTCCACTAGCGGCCAAGAGACCCAGTACTTC. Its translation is CASSASTSGQETQYF.

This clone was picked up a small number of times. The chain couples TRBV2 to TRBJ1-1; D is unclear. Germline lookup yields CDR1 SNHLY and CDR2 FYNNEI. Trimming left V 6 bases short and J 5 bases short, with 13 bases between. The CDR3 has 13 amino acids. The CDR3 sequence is CASRTRVETEAFF. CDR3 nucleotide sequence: TGTGCCAGCAGAACCCGGGTGGAAACTGAAGCTTTCTTT.

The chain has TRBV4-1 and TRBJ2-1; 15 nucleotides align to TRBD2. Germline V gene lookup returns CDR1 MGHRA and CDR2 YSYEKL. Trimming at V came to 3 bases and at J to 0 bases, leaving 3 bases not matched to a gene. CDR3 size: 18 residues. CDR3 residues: CASSQGLAGGTSYNEQFF. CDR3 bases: TGCGCCAGCAGCCAGGGACTAGCGGGAGGAACCTCCTACAATGAGCAGTTCTTC.

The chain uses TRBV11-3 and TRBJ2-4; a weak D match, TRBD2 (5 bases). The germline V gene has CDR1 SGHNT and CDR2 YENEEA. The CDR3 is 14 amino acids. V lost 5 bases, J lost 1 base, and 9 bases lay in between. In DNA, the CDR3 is TGTGCCAGCAGCGGGAGAGGGGCCAAAAACATTCAGTACTTC. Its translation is CASSGRGAKNIQYF.

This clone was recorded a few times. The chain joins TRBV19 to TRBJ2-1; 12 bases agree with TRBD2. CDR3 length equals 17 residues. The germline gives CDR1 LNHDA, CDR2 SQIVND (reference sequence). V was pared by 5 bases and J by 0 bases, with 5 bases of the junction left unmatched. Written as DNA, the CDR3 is TGTGCCAGTAGTCCCGGACTAGCGGGGCTCTCCTACAATGAGCAGTTCTTC. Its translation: CASSPGLAGLSYNEQFF.

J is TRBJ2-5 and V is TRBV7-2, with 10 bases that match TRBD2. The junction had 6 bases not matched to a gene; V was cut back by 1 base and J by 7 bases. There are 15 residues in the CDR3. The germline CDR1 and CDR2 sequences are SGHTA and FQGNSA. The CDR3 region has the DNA TGTGCCAGCAGCTTAGTCGGGACTAGCGCGGGGACCCAGTACTTC. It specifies CASSLVGTSAGTQYF.

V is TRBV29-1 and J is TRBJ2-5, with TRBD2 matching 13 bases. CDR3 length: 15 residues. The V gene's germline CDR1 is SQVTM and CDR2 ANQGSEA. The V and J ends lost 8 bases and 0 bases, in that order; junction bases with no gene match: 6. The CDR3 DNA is TGCAGCCTCGAGGGGACTAGCGGGAACCAAGAGACCCAGTACTTC. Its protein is CSLEGTSGNQETQYF.